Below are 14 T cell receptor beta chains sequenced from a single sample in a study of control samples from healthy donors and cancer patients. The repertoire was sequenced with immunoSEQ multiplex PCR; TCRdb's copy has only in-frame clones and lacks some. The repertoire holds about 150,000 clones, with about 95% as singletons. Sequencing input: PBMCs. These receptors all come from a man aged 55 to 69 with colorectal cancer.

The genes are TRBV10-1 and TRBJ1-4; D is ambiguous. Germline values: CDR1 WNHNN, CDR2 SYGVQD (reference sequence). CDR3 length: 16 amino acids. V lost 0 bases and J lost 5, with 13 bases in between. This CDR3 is CASSESHLDGNEKLFF. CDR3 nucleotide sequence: TGCGCCAGCAGTGAGTCGCATTTAGACGGGAATGAAAAACTGTTTTTT.

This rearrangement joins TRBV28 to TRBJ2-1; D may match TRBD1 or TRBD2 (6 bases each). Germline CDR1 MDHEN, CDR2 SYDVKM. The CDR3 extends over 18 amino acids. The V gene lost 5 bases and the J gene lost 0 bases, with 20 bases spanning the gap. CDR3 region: CASSPAGNQGSSYNEQFF. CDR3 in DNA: TGTGCCAGCAGTCCGGCGGGGAATCAGGGGAGCTCCTACAATGAGCAGTTCTTC.

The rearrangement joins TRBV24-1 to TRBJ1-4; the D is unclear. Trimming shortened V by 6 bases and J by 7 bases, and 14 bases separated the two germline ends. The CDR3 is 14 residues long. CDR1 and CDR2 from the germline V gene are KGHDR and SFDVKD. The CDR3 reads CATSPGDFSEKLFF. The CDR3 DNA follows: TGTGCCACCAGTCCCGGGGATTTTTCTGAAAAACTGTTTTTT.

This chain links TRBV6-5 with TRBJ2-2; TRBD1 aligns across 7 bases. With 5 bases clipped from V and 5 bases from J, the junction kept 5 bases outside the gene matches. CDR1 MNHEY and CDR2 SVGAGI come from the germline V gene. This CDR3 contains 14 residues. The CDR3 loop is CASSNYRGTGELFF. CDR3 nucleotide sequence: TGTGCCAGCAGTAACTACAGGGGTACCGGGGAGCTGTTTTTT.

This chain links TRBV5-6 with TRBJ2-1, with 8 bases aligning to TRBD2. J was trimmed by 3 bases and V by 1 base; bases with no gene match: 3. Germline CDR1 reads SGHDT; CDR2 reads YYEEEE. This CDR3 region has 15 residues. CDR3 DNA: TGTGCCAGCAGCTTGCCTAGCGGGCACTACAATGAGCAGTTCTTC. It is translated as CASSLPSGHYNEQFF.

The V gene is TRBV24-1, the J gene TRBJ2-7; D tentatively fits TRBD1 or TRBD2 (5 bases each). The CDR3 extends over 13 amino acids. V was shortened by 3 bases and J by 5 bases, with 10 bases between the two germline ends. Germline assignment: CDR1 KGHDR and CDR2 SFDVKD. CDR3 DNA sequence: TGTGCCACCAGTGATCCTTGGGGGAACGAGCAGTACTTC. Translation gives CATSDPWGNEQYF.

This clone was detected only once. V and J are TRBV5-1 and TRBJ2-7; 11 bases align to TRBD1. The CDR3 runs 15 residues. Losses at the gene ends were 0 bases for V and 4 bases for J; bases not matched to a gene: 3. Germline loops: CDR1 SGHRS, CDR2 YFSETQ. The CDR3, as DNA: TGCGCCAGCAGCTTGGCGGACAGGGGGCCTTACGAGCAGTACTTC. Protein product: CASSLADRGPYEQYF.

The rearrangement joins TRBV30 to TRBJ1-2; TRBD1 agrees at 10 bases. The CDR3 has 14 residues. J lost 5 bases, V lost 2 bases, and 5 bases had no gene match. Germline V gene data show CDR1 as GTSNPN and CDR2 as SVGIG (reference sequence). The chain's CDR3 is CAWSPGQGRYGYTF. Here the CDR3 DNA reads TGTGCCTGGAGTCCGGGACAGGGGCGGTATGGCTACACCTTC.

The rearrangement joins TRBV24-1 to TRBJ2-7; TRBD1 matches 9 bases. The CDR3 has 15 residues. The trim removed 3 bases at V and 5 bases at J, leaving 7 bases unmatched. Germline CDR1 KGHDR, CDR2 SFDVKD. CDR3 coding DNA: TGTGCCACCAGTGATCCGGGACAGGGAAGCCACGAGCAGTACTTC. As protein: CATSDPGQGSHEQYF.

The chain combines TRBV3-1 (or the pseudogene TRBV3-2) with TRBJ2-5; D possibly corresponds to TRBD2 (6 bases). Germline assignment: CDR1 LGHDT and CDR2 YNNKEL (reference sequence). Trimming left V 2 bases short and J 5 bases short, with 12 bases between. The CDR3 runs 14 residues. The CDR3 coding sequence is TGTGCCAGCAGCCAATATCTAGCGCCGGAGACCCAGTACTTC. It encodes CASSQYLAPETQYF.

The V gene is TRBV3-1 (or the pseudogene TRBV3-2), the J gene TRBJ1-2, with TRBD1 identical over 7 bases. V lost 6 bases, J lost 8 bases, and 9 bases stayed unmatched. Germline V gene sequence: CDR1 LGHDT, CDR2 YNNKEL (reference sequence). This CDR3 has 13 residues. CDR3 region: CASSPRQGEGYTF. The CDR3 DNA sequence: TGTGCCAGCAGTCCAAGACAGGGCGAGGGCTACACCTTC.

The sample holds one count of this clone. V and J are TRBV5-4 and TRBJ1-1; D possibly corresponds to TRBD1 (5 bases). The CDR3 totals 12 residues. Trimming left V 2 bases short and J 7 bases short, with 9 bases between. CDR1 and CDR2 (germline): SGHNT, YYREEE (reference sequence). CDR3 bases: TGTGCCAGCAGCTTCCGGGGGGGTGAAGCTTTCTTT. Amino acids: CASSFRGGEAFF.

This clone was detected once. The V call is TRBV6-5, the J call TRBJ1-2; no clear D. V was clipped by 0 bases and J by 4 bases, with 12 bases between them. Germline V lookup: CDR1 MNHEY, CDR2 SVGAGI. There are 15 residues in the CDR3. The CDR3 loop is CASSYSDPLSYGYTF. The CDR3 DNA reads TGTGCCAGCAGTTACTCGGACCCCCTGAGCTATGGCTACACCTTC.

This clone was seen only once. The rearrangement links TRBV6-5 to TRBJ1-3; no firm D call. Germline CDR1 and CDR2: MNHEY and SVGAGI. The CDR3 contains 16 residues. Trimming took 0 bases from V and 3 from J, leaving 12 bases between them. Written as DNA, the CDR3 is TGTGCCAGCAGTTACTCCTCCGGGGAAAATGGAAACACCATATATTTT. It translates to CASSYSSGENGNTIYF.